Shown below are 20 T cell receptor beta chains from a single sample sequenced in a study of CD8 T cells in ankylosing spondylitis. TCRdb itself ran the 5' RACE reads through MiXCR, one entry per CDR3 protein. The table includes 250,000 to 350,000 distinct CDR3 sequences, 20% detected once. The sequenced material came from blood, either unsorted or a sorted T cell fraction (not recorded which). The receptors shown here come from a male donor with ankylosing spondylitis or in good health (not recorded which).

The DNA of the CDR3 is TGTGCCAGCAGCCCAGGACTGGTCCGGGATGAGCAGTTCTTC. It codes for CASSPGLVRDEQFF. This chain links TRBV7-2 with TRBJ2-1; tentative D call: TRBD2 (5 bases). Germline CDR1 and CDR2: SGHTA and FQGNSA. Trimming stripped 5 bases from V and 8 bases from J, with 16 bases between. The CDR3 has 14 residues.

The J gene is TRBJ2-2, the V gene TRBV6-5, with D perhaps assigned TRBD1 or TRBD2 (5 bases each). Germline V gives CDR1 MNHEY, CDR2 SVGAGI. V was shortened by 8 bases and J by 7 bases, with 20 bases between the two germline ends. This CDR3 region has 15 residues. The CDR3 DNA reads TGTGCCAGCCGGCGATGGGACCCTGCTGGCGGGGAGCTGTTTTTT. It is translated as CASRRWDPAGGELFF.

The V gene is TRBV5-1, the J gene TRBJ2-4; D may correspond to TRBD1 or TRBD2 (5 bases each). The V and J ends lost 0 bases and 9 bases respectively, with 10 bases between them. CDR3 length: 13 amino acids. Germline-derived CDR1 and CDR2 are SGHRS and YFSETQ. CDR3 nucleotide sequence: TGCGCCAGCAGCTTGGAGGGGCGGGCCATTCAGTACTTC. The encoded protein is CASSLEGRAIQYF.

The rearrangement links TRBV5-1 to TRBJ1-3; perhaps TRBD1 as D (5 bases). V lost 7 bases and J 2 bases, leaving 19 bases between the germline ends. Germline lookup yields CDR1 SGHRS and CDR2 YFSETQ. The CDR3 has 16 amino acids. The CDR3: CASGKTGTDAGNTIYF. CDR3 coding DNA: TGCGCCAGCGGAAAAACCGGGACCGACGCTGGAAACACCATATATTTT.

In its sample, this clonotype was seen a few times. The chain combines TRBV29-1 with TRBJ2-5; D is ambiguous. Germline V gene sequence: CDR1 SQVTM, CDR2 ANQGSEA. This CDR3 is built from 13 residues. V was cut by 6 bases and J by 1 base, with 12 bases left in between. The CDR3 DNA reads as TGCAGCGTCGCGACCGGACCCCAAGAGACCCAGTACTTC. Protein sequence: CSVATGPQETQYF.

V is TRBV15 and J is TRBJ2-1; TRBD2 aligns across 10 bases. This CDR3 has 15 residues. In germline, CDR1 is LNHNV, CDR2 YYDKDF (reference sequence). After removal of 1 base from V and 10 bases from J, the junction contained 7 bases not matched to a gene. The CDR3: CATSRVLAGEQEQFF. The CDR3 DNA follows: TGTGCCACCAGCAGAGTCCTAGCGGGGGAGCAAGAGCAGTTCTTC.

This sequence joins TRBV20-1 and TRBJ2-3; the match to TRBD2 covers 9 bases. The CDR3 spans 13 residues. Losses at the gene ends were 2 bases for V and 6 bases for J; bases not matched to a gene: 3. CDR1 DFQATT and CDR2 SNEGSKA come from the germline V gene (reference sequence). The CDR3 loop reads CSARLAGPDTQYF. CDR3 nucleotides: TGCAGTGCTAGACTAGCGGGGCCGGATACGCAGTATTTT.

The chain recombines TRBV12-3 or TRBV12-4 with TRBJ1-6; perhaps TRBD1 as D (6 bases). The CDR3 consists of 15 residues. The V and J ends lost 6 bases and 4 bases respectively, with 13 bases between them. The DNA of the CDR3 is TGTGCCAGCAGACGGGGGGGCGGTTATAATTCACCCCTCCACTTT. Its protein is CASRRGGGYNSPLHF.

The chain links TRBV2 to TRBJ1-5; the D is unclear. Trimming pared 2 bases from V and 0 bases from J, leaving 8 bases between. This CDR3 is built from 15 residues. Germline V gene sequence: CDR1 SNHLY, CDR2 FYNNEI. DNA of the CDR3: TGTGCCAGCAGTGAACGCGGCCATAGCAATCAGCCCCAGCATTTT. Residues: CASSERGHSNQPQHF. The full variable domain, rest sourced from reference TRBV2 and TRBJ1-5, is EPEVTQTPSHQVTQMGQEVILRCVPISNHLYFYWYRQILGQKVEFLVSFYNNEISEKSEIFDDQFSVERPDGSNFTLKIRSTKLEDSAMYFCASSERGHSNQPQHFGDGTRLSIL.

This clonotype was seen only a few times. This sequence joins TRBV6-5 and TRBJ1-4; TRBD1 agrees at 8 bases. There are 13 residues in the CDR3. J lost 13 bases, V lost 0 bases, and 4 bases had no gene match. CDR1 and CDR2 from the germline V gene are MNHEY and SVGAGI. CDR3 in amino acids: CASSYSNRGRLFF. CDR3 nucleotide sequence: TGTGCCAGCAGTTACTCCAACAGGGGGAGACTGTTTTTT.

The chain links TRBV20-1 to TRBJ2-5; possible D gene TRBD1, 6 bases. Trimming removed 0 bases at V and 1 base at J, with 9 bases between. Germline CDR1 is DFQATT and CDR2 is SNEGSKA (reference sequence). This CDR3 has 14 amino acids. The CDR3 bases are TGCAGTGCTAGAGATACACAGGGCCAAGAGACCCAGTACTTC. It specifies CSARDTQGQETQYF.

This clonotype was seen repeatedly, ten times or more. The genes are TRBV12-3 or TRBV12-4 and TRBJ2-5, with a tentative D call TRBD2 (6 bases). The CDR3 spans 17 residues. Deletions cut 6 bases from V and 1 base from J, with 21 bases between. CDR3 amino acids: CASSLLRGAGSQETQYF. Here the CDR3 DNA reads TGTGCCAGCAGCCTCCTACGGGGAGCGGGCTCCCAAGAGACCCAGTACTTC.

This clonotype was picked up a small number of times. The rearrangement uses TRBV27 and TRBJ2-3; 12 bases are a match to TRBD2. The CDR3 is 18 amino acids. V shed 7 bases, J shed 4 bases, and the junction held 15 bases outside the gene matches. Germline V gene lookup returns CDR1 MNHEY and CDR2 SMNVEV (reference sequence). CDR3 protein: CASTIPGLAGQRADTQYF. For the CDR3, the DNA is TGTGCCAGCACTATTCCGGGACTAGCGGGCCAACGGGCAGATACGCAGTATTTT.

This clonotype was detected ten times or more. This chain uses TRBV27 with TRBJ2-3; TRBD2 is a possible D gene (5 bases). The CDR3 covers 15 residues. Trimming took 7 bases from V and 1 from J, leaving 15 bases between them. From germline, CDR1 is MNHEY and CDR2 SMNVEV (reference sequence). This CDR3 is CASKELVLRTDTQYF. CDR3 DNA sequence: TGTGCCAGCAAGGAACTAGTCCTCCGCACAGATACGCAGTATTTT.

The chain couples TRBV9 to TRBJ2-3, with TRBD2 identical over 7 bases. The J segment lost 7 bases and the V segment lost 4 bases, leaving 9 bases of the junction unmatched. The CDR3 covers 14 residues. In germline, CDR1 is SGDLS, CDR2 YYNGEE. CDR3 in DNA: TGTGCCAGCAGCCCCCAAAGACTAGCAAATACGCAGTATTTT. Protein product: CASSPQRLANTQYF.

The chain links TRBV3-1 to TRBJ2-3; 7 bases are shared with TRBD1. Germline loops: CDR1 LGHDT, CDR2 YNNKEL (reference sequence). V lost 2 bases to trimming and J lost 0 bases; unmatched junction nucleotides: 2. This CDR3 is built from 15 residues. The CDR3 nucleotides read TGTGCCAGCAGCCAACAGGGGGATAGCACAGATACGCAGTATTTT. It codes for CASSQQGDSTDTQYF.

The chain joins TRBV9 to TRBJ1-4; 7 positions agree with TRBD1. The junction had 4 bases not matched to a gene; V was cut back by 3 bases and J by 5 bases. Germline CDR1 and CDR2: SGDLS and YYNGEE. CDR3 size: 14 residues. This CDR3 reads CASSEQGQNEKLFF. The DNA for the CDR3 is TGTGCCAGCAGCGAACAGGGGCAAAATGAAAAACTGTTTTTT.

This clonotype was detected many times. J is TRBJ2-3 and V is TRBV5-1; D is unresolved. V lost 0 bases, J lost 6 bases, and 11 bases lay in between. Germline values: CDR1 SGHRS, CDR2 YFSETQ. The CDR3 has 14 residues. Written as DNA, the CDR3 is TGCGCCAGCAGCTTGGACTACCAACGGGATACGCAGTATTTT. Translated, it gives CASSLDYQRDTQYF.

The CDR3 region is CSARVGSRSYNEQFF. CDR3 coding DNA: TGCAGTGCTAGAGTGGGGAGTCGCTCCTACAATGAGCAGTTCTTC. This rearrangement joins TRBV20-1 to TRBJ2-1, with D possibly being TRBD2 (5 bases). The ends were cut back, 1 base at V and 0 bases at J, with 10 bases in the middle. Germline-derived CDR1 and CDR2 are DFQATT and SNEGSKA (reference sequence). The CDR3 loop spans 15 amino acids.

At least ten counts were recorded for this clonotype. The V call is TRBV20-1, the J call TRBJ2-7; 9 bases map to TRBD2. From germline, CDR1 is DFQATT and CDR2 SNEGSKA (reference sequence). Trimming took 1 base from V and 2 from J; bases not matched to a gene: 3. CDR3 length equals 14 residues. CDR3 protein: CSARVPSGTYEQYV. The DNA for the CDR3 is TGCAGTGCTAGAGTCCCTAGCGGGACCTACGAGCAGTACGTC.